Listed below are T cell receptor beta chains from one sample, sequenced in a study of OX40 agonist ivuxolimab in advanced cancers. TCRdb's copy holds only in-frame clones and misses some; the assay was immunoSEQ multiplex PCR. The table records about 80,000 clones, approximately 92% of them present only once. Here the sequenced sample was CD4+ or CD8+ T cells sorted from blood, taken in a trial of the OX40 agonist ivuxolimab. The receptors were gathered from an adult with an advanced solid tumor such as melanoma, head and neck, liver or kidney cancer. Each CDR3 is given with its conserved first and last residue. The D gene is left open where the match is weak. Clone size, where shown, is once, few, many, or a class for clones that have expanded.

>TRBV4-1|-|TRBJ2-2|TRBD2
CASSQGLAGTGELFF
TGCGCCAGCAGCCAAGGTCTAGCGGGGACCGGGGAGCTGTTTTTT
>TRBV5-1|-|TRBJ2-2|-
CASSLDVLGELFF
TGCGCCAGCAGCTTGGACGTCCTCGGGGAGCTGTTTTTT
>TRBV7-9|-|TRBJ1-6|-
CASSFPGQPDSPLHF
TGTGCCAGCAGCTTCCCGGGACAACCGGATTCACCCCTCCACTTT
>TRBV7-6|-|TRBJ2-5|-
CASSLTFQETQYF
TGTGCCAGCAGCTTAACATTCCAAGAGACCCAGTACTTC
>TRBV4-3|-|TRBJ1-2|TRBD1
CASSPSRDRDQGYTF
TGCGCCAGCAGCCCGTCCCGGGACAGGGACCAAGGCTACACCTTC
>TRBV5-1|-|TRBJ2-1|TRBD2
CASSLVPAGVSHEQFF
TGCGCCAGCAGCTTGGTTCCAGCGGGAGTGTCTCATGAGCAGTTCTTC
>TRBV5-1|-|TRBJ2-7|-
CASPGPQCRESSYEQYF
TGCGCCAGCCCTGGACCCCAGTGTAGGGAAAGCTCCTACGAGCAGTACTTC
>TRBV28|-|TRBJ2-7|TRBD2
CASRVGGGGRASEEQYF
TGTGCCAGCAGGGTGGGGGGTGGCGGGAGGGCGTCGGAAGAGCAGTACTTC
>TRBV6-5|once|TRBJ1-5|-
CASSSITGRGNQPQHF
TGTGCCAGCAGTTCAATAACAGGGAGGGGGAATCAGCCCCAGCATTTT
>TRBV7-9|-|TRBJ2-3|-
CASSLGRTATDTQYF
TGTGCCAGCAGCTTAGGGAGGACAGCCACAGATACGCAGTATTTT
>TRBV9|-|TRBJ2-7|TRBD1
CASSVSGGTGTYEQYF
TGTGCCAGCAGCGTATCTGGCGGGACAGGAACCTACGAGCAGTACTTC
>TRBV7-9|-|TRBJ2-7|TRBD1
CASSASPGQGNSYEQYF
TGTGCCAGCAGCGCCTCACCGGGACAGGGGAACAGCTACGAGCAGTACTTC
>TRBV7-8|-|TRBJ1-2|-
CASSPEETVYGYTF
TGTGCCAGCAGCCCAGAAGAGACAGTCTATGGCTACACCTTC
>TRBV27|-|TRBJ2-1|TRBD1
CASSLQGASYNEQFF
TGTGCCAGCAGTTTACAGGGGGCCTCCTACAATGAGCAGTTCTTC
>TRBV28|once|TRBJ1-4|TRBD1
CASSLQGLGLFF
TGTGCCAGCAGCCTACAGGGGCTTGGACTGTTTTTT